The present entry profiles one TCR beta chain with its context. Antigen specificity is unknown. The data were taken from a study of somatic mutations in cytotoxic T cells in rheumatoid arthritis. Across the whole study: Patients gave 30 ml EDTA peripheral blood immediately after diagnosis, prior to starting treatment.

Germline V gene sequence: CDR1 SGHVS, CDR2 FNYEAQ. J gave up 2 bases and V 6 bases, and 4 bases lay outside the gene matches. CDR3 length equals 15 residues. Overall study results and limits: No antigen targets were known for the expanded CD8+ clones. Within 8 of 65 patients, the single biggest CD8+ clone made up more than 20% of CD8+ cells.

Using immunoSEQ multiplex PCR, the repertoire was profiled, and TCRdb retains in-frame clones only, with some absent. The data contain 15,000 to 20,000 clones, about 85% of them singletons. Sequencing was carried out using CD8+ T cells sorted from blood. The genes are TRBV7-6 and TRBJ2-1; the match to TRBD2 covers 10 bases. This TCR came from an adult with rheumatoid arthritis. CDR3 sequence reads: CASSLSGGAYNEQFF. CDR3 in DNA: TGTGCCAGCAGTTTAAGCGGGGGGGCCTACAATGAGCAGTTCTTC.